This T cell receptor (beta chain) was documented in a study of human T cells and chemical hapten exposure. Study outcomes and limitations: TCRs at high frequency, those above 1 in 1000, did not change with DPC sensitization.

This clonotype occurred a few times. Its specificity is unknown. Each CDR3 protein gets one entry after TCRdb re-called the RACE reads with MiXCR. The sample records 65,000 to 90,000 distinct CDR3 sequences, 11% to 15% being singletons. Described time point: pre-sensitization, week 0. Regarding treatment: therapeutic diphenylcyclopropenone sensitization with weekly scalp DPC. Germline-derived CDR1 and CDR2 are SGHNT and YYREEE (reference sequence). Trimming took off 5 bases at V and 2 bases at J, with 10 bases between the two ends. The CDR3 covers 13 residues. This material consisted of whole blood, taken in connection with sensitization to the hapten diphenylcyclopropenone (DPC). The receptor was derived from a woman in her 50s with alopecia areata. Some clones in this sample may be carry-over from other donors' samples. The V and J genes are TRBV5-4 and TRBJ2-5; tentative D call: TRBD1 (6 bases). The chain's CDR3 is CASRLGGQETQYF. The CDR3 nucleotides read TGTGCCAGCAGATTAGGGGGACAAGAGACCCAGTACTTC.